This paragraph reports one TCR beta chain. Its antigen is not known. The authors obtained PBMCs from around 10 ml of fresh peripheral blood. The data are from a study of T cells in Graves' hyperthyroidism and ophthalmopathy. From RNA transcripts, TCR beta CDR3 regions were amplified. A first-round RT-PCR of the TCR CDR3 used the HTBI primer set. TCRdb re-called the multiplex PCR reads through MiXCR, storing one row per CDR3 protein. The sample has 350,000 to 400,000 distinct CDR3 sequences, less than 20% seen once. V lost 0 bases and J 6 bases, leaving 15 bases between the germline ends. CDR3 length: 15 residues. Per germline, CDR1 MRHNA and CDR2 SNTAGT. Points from the study as a whole: Model output signaled ophthalmopathy a median around 6.9 months ahead of onset. Within blood appeared most thyroid clonotypes that had expanded above 0.001.

The rearrangement joins TRBV6-4 to TRBJ2-7; D tentatively fits TRBD1 or TRBD2 (5 bases each). The sequence came from a young man with Graves' ophthalmopathy. Sequencing was done on a sample of blood. The DNA for the CDR3 is TGTGCCAGCAGTGACTCGTTCTGGGGGTGGCCCGAGCAGTACTTC. Translation: CASSDSFWGWPEQYF.